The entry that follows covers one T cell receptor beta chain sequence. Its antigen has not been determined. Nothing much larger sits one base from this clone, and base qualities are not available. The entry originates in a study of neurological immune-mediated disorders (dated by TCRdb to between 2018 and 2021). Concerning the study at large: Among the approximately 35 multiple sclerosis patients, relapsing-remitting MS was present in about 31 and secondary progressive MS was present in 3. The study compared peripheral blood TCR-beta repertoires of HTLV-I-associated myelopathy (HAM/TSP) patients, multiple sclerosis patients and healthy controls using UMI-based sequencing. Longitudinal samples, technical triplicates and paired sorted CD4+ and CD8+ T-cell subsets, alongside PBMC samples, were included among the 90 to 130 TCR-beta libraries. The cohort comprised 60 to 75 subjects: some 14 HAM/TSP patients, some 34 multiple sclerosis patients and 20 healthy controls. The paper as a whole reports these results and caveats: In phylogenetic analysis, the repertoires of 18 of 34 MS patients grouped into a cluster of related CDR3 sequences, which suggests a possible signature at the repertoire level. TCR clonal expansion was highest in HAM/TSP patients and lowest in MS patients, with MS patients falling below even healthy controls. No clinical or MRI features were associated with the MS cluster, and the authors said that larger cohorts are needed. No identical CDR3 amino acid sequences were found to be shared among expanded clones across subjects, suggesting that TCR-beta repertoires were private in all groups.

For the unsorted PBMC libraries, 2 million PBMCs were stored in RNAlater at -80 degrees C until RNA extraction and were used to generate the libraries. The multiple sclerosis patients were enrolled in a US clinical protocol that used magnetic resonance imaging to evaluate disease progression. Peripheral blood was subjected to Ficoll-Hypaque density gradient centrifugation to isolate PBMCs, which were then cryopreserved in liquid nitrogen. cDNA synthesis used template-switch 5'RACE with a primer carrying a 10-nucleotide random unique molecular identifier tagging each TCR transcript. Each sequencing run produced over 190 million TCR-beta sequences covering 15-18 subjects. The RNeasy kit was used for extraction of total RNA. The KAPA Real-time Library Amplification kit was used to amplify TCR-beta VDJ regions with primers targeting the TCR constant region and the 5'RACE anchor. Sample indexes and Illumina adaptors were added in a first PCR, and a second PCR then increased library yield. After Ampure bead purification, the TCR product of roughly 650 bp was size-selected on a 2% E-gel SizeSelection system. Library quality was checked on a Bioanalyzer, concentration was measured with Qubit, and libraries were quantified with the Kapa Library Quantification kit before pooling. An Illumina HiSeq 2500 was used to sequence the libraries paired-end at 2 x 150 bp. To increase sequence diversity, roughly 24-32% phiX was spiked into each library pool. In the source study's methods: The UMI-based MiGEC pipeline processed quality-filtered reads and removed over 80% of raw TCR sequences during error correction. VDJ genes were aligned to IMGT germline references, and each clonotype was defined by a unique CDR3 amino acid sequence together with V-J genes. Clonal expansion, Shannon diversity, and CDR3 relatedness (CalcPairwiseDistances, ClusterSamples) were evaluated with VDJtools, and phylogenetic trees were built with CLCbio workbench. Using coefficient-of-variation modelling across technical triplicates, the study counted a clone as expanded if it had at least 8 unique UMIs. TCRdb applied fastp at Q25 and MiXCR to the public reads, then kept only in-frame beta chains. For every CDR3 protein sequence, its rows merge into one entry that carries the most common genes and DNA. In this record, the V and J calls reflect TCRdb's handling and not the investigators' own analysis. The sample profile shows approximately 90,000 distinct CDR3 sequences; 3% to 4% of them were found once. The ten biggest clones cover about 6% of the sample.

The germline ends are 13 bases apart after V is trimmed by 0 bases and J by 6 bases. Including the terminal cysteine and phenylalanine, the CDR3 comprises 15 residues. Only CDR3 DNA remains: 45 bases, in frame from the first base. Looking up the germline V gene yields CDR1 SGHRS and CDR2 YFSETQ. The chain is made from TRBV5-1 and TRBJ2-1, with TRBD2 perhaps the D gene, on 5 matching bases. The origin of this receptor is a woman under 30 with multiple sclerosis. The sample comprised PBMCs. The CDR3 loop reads CASSLVLKRSNEQFF. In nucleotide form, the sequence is TGCGCCAGCAGCTTGGTCCTGAAGCGGAGCAATGAGCAGTTCTTC.